These 18 T cell receptor beta chains were all obtained from the same sample, sequenced in a study of beta chain features in type 1 diabetes. Study results and limitations: Patients with Type 1 diabetes showed moderately but significantly shorter TCRB CDR3s in all four CD4+ subsets.

Isolated RNA was reverse transcribed in full, so expressed TCRB transcripts were sequenced. Sequencing used immunoSEQ multiplex PCR; TCRdb keeps in-frame clones, though not all of them. The table records 640,000 or so clones, roughly 13% of them present only once. No antigen has been identified for these receptors. Sequenced: naive CD4+ T cells from blood. The receptors originated from a man aged 18 to 35 with type 1 diabetes.

This clone was recorded a few times. The junction departs from the called germline gene at one end, perhaps through a read error. V and J are TRBV7-9 and TRBJ2-5; 7 bases map to TRBD2. CDR3 length: 15 residues. Germline V CDR1 and CDR2: SEHNR, FQNEAQ (reference sequence). CDR3 in DNA: TGTGCCAGCAGTTTAGCGGGCCTGTATCAAGAGACCCAGTACTTC. The encoded protein is CASSLAGLYQETQYF.

The chain's CDR3 is CASSPSSGLEETQYF. The CDR3 region has the DNA TGTGCCAGCTCACCCTCATCGGGGTTAGAAGAGACCCAGTACTTC. The rearrangement joins TRBV18 to TRBJ2-5, with D possibly matching TRBD2 (5 bases). Trimming took off 3 bases at V and 3 bases at J, with 14 bases between the two ends. Germline CDR1 and CDR2: KGHSH and LQKENI. The CDR3 is 15 residues long.

The chain couples TRBV4-2 to TRBJ2-1, with 14 bases matching TRBD2. Losses at the gene ends were 4 bases for V and 7 bases for J; bases not matched to a gene: 9. Germline assignment: CDR1 LGHNA and CDR2 YNFKEQ. CDR3 length: 17 residues. Written as DNA, the CDR3 is TGTGCCAGCAGCCCCCGGGATAGGACTAGCGGGGGGAATGAGCAGTTCTTC. It is translated as CASSPRDRTSGGNEQFF.

The table lists this clone with a few counts. The V and J genes are TRBV7-2 and TRBJ1-5; no reliable D call. CDR3 length: 15 amino acids. V lost 0 bases to trimming and J lost 1 base, with 7 bases between them. Germline values: CDR1 SGHTA, CDR2 FQGNSA. CDR3 residues: CASSLAQNSNQPQHF. The DNA for the CDR3 is TGTGCCAGCAGCTTAGCGCAAAACAGCAATCAGCCCCAGCATTTT.

In this sample, this clone turned up a few times. The rearrangement uses TRBV5-1 and TRBJ2-5; 11 nucleotides line up with TRBD2. The CDR3 is 15 amino acids. CDR1 is SGHRS and CDR2 is YFSETQ in the germline V gene. Trimming removed 4 bases from V and 1 base from J; junction bases left unmatched: 3. In DNA, the CDR3 is TGCGCCAGCAGCCCCGGGACTAGCGGCCAAGAGACCCAGTACTTC. This gives the protein CASSPGTSGQETQYF.

In its sample, this clone was seen a few times. V usage is TRBV27 and J usage is TRBJ1-2; 11 bases are shared with TRBD1. Germline V gene lookup returns CDR1 MNHEY and CDR2 SMNVEV (reference sequence). The CDR3 totals 15 residues. Trimming removed 3 bases from V and 1 base from J; junction bases left unmatched: 1. The CDR3 DNA sequence: TGTGCCAGCAGTTTGGGACAGGGGGATAACTATGGCTACACCTTC. Protein sequence: CASSLGQGDNYGYTF.

This clone has only a few counts. V usage is TRBV4-1 and J usage is TRBJ1-2, with 8 bases that match TRBD1. The CDR3 runs 14 residues. Per germline, CDR1 MGHRA and CDR2 YSYEKL. Unmatched junction bases numbered 4, after V lost 3 bases and J lost 4 bases. The CDR3 protein is CASSQPGTGYGYTF. In DNA form, the CDR3 reads TGCGCCAGCAGCCAGCCAGGGACAGGCTATGGCTACACCTTC.

This chain connects TRBV2 to TRBJ2-7; the match to TRBD2 covers 8 bases. Trimming removed 3 bases from V and 7 bases from J; junction bases left unmatched: 8. This CDR3 spans 14 amino acids. CDR1 SNHLY and CDR2 FYNNEI come from the germline V gene. The CDR3 loop is CASSESAGVHEQYF. The CDR3 DNA reads as TGTGCCAGCAGTGAGTCAGCGGGGGTACATGAGCAGTACTTC.

This clone was picked up one time. DNA of the CDR3: TGTGCCAGCAGGAAGAAGGGGACAGGTCGCTATGGCTACACCTTC. The encoded protein is CASRKKGTGRYGYTF. This chain connects TRBV6-5 to TRBJ1-2, with 8 bases that match TRBD1. The CDR3 totals 15 residues. V was pared by 6 bases and J by 4 bases, with 10 bases of the junction left unmatched. In germline, CDR1 is MNHEY, CDR2 SVGAGI.

The rearrangement uses TRBV7-9 and TRBJ2-7; D uncertain. The CDR3 is made up of 13 amino acids. Per the germline V gene, CDR1 is SEHNR and CDR2 is FQNEAQ (reference sequence). Trimming removed 2 bases at V and 2 bases at J, with 7 bases between. The CDR3 DNA follows: TGTGCCAGCAGCTTAACACCTCCCTACGAGCAGTACTTC. It codes for CASSLTPPYEQYF.

This chain joins TRBV5-1 and TRBJ1-1, with D tentatively TRBD1 (6 bases). CDR1 SGHRS and CDR2 YFSETQ come from the germline V gene. The CDR3 extends over 16 amino acids. Trimming left V 2 bases short and J 0 bases short, with 14 bases between. CDR3 amino acids: CASSFGQSAMNTEAFF. DNA for the CDR3: TGCGCCAGCAGCTTCGGACAGTCCGCCATGAACACTGAAGCTTTCTTT.

This clone has just a few counts. The CDR3 loop is CASSPRDRGQANEKLFF. The CDR3 region has the DNA TGTGCCAGTAGTCCCCGGGACAGGGGGCAGGCTAATGAAAAACTGTTTTTT. The genes are TRBV19 and TRBJ1-4, with TRBD1 identical over 12 bases. The V and J ends lost 5 bases and 3 bases, in that order; junction bases with no gene match: 7. The CDR3 is 17 residues long. Germline-derived CDR1 and CDR2 are LNHDA and SQIVND (reference sequence).

The CDR3 loop is CASSLAAGQFDEQYF. In DNA form, the CDR3 reads TGTGCCAGCAGCTTGGCGGCAGGACAGTTCGACGAGCAGTACTTC. The chain is built from TRBV5-4 and TRBJ2-7; TRBD1 might be the D (6 bases). CDR3 length: 15 residues. In germline, CDR1 is SGHNT, CDR2 YYREEE (reference sequence). Trimming pared 0 bases from V and 5 bases from J, leaving 15 bases between.

The chain joins TRBV15 to TRBJ2-3; TRBD2 matches at 7 bases. The CDR3 extends over 17 amino acids. Germline V CDR1 and CDR2: LNHNV, YYDKDF (reference sequence). Trimming removed 0 bases from V and 7 bases from J; junction bases left unmatched: 13. The CDR3 region is CATSRDTSGAPPYTQYF. In DNA form, the CDR3 reads TGTGCCACCAGCAGAGATACGAGCGGGGCCCCCCCATATACGCAGTATTTT. The variable domain in full, with the rest retrieved from reference TRBV15 and TRBJ2-3, is DAMVIQNPRYQVTQFGKPVTLSCSQTLNHNVMYWYQQKSSQAPKLLFHYYDKDFNNEADTPDNFQSRRPNTSFCFLDIRSPGLGDTAMYLCATSRDTSGAPPYTQYFGPGTRLTVL.

This clone was seen more than once but under ten times. This chain uses TRBV5-4 with TRBJ1-2, with 9 bases lining up with TRBD1. Germline V gene sequence: CDR1 SGHNT, CDR2 YYREEE (reference sequence). The ends lost 0 bases at V and 4 bases at J; junction bases unmatched: 7. The CDR3 length is 16 residues. Here the CDR3 DNA reads TGTGCCAGCAGCTTGGCCCCCGGACAGGGGAGCTATGGCTACACCTTC. Translating it yields CASSLAPGQGSYGYTF.

This clone was picked up a small number of times. This sequence joins TRBV5-6 and TRBJ2-5, with 8 bases matching TRBD2. In germline, CDR1 is SGHDT, CDR2 YYEEEE. Trimming cost V 3 bases and J 2 bases; bases outside gene matches: 9. This CDR3 comprises 16 residues. The CDR3 DNA sequence: TGTGCCAGCAGCTCTTTGGCGGGGGGCCCTCAAGAGACCCAGTACTTC. Residues: CASSSLAGGPQETQYF.

This sequence joins TRBV6-5 and TRBJ1-1, with 10 bases aligning to TRBD1. This CDR3 is built from 14 residues. Looked up from germline, CDR1 is MNHEY and CDR2 is SVGAGI. The J segment lost 3 bases and the V segment lost 6 bases, leaving 4 bases of the junction unmatched. The CDR3 region has the DNA TGTGCCAGCAGATTGGACAGGGGGTACACTGAAGCTTTCTTT. This translates into CASRLDRGYTEAFF.

The chain joins TRBV5-4 to TRBJ1-2, with unresolved D. Germline V gene data show CDR1 as SGHNT and CDR2 as YYREEE (reference sequence). The ends were cut back, 4 bases at V and 3 bases at J, with 16 bases in the middle. The CDR3 contains 15 residues. The CDR3 region has the DNA TGTGCCAGCAGCCTGAACCGGGTCCTGGACTATGGCTACACCTTC. Protein sequence: CASSLNRVLDYGYTF.